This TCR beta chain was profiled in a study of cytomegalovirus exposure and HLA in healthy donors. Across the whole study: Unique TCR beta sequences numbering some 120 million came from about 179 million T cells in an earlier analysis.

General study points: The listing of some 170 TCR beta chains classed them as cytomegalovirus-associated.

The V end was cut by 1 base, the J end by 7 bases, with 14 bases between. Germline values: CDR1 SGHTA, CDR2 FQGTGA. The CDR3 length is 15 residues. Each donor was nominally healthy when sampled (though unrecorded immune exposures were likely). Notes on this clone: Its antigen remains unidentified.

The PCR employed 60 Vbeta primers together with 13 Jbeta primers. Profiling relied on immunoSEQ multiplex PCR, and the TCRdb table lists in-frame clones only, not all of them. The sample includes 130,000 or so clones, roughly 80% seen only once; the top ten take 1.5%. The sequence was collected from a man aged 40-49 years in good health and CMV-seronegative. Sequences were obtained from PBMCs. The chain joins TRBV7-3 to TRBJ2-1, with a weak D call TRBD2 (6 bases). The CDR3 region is CASSLMLGGSNEQFF. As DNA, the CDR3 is TGTGCCAGCAGCTTAATGTTGGGGGGAAGTAATGAGCAGTTCTTC.